This TCR beta chain is drawn from a study of cytomegalovirus exposure and HLA in healthy donors. About the research overall: HLA-typed donors were the source of tens of millions of unique TCRs held in an early data release.

Amplification used 60 Vbeta primers and 13 Jbeta primers. The data were produced by immunoSEQ multiplex PCR, yet TCRdb's version contains in-frame clones alone and is incomplete. The profile shows some 200,000 clones, under 85% of them singletons. Overall study findings and caveats: In a later analysis, common viral pathogens appeared linked to several of the most significant clusters. The authors confirmed in vitro that a few CMV-associated chains were specific for CMV antigens. Earlier results showed most TCR beta V segments being productive about 90% or about 30% of the time.

The V gene end was trimmed by 5 bases and the J gene end by 5 bases; junction bases not matched to a gene: 6. The germline gives CDR1 SGHVS, CDR2 FQNEAQ. The CDR3 is 15 amino acids. Details on this clone: Its specificity is not known.

The receptor comes from a female donor in good health and CMV-seronegative. This rearrangement joins TRBV7-8 to TRBJ2-5; 12 bases line up with TRBD2. Sequencing was carried out using PBMCs. The CDR3 region is CASSASGGAFETQYF. CDR3 in DNA: TGTGCCAGCAGCGCTAGCGGGGGGGCCTTTGAGACCCAGTACTTC.